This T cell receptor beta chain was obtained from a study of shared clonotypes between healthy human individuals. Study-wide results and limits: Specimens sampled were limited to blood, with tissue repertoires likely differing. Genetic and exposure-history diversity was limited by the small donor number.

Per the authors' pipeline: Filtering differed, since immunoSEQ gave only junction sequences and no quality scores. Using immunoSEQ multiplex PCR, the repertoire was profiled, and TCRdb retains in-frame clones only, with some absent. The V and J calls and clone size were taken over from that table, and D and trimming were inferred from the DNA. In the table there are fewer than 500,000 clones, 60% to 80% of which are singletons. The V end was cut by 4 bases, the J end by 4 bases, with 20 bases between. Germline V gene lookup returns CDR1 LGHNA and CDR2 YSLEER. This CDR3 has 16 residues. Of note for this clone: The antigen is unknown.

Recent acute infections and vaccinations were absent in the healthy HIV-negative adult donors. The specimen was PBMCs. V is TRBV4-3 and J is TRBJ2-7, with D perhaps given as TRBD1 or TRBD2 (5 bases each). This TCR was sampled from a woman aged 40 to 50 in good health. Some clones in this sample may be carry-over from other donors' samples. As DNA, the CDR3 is TGCGCCAGCAGCCCCTCGAAGGGGAGTCTGACTTACGAGCAGTACTTC. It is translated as CASSPSKGSLTYEQYF.